This TCR beta chain is from a study of Tregs in tolerant kidney transplant recipients. Study-level results: For some patients, primers changed over time, blocking nucleotide-level comparison.

Mixed chimerism was transient after nonmyeloablative marrow transplants from related graft donors. About this clone: What it recognizes is unknown. Other DNA sequences in this sample translate to the same CDR3.

Germline values: CDR1 MNHNY, CDR2 SVGAGI (reference sequence). The trim removed 8 bases at V and 2 bases at J, leaving 12 bases unmatched. This CDR3 spans 16 amino acids. Clones were read by immunoSEQ multiplex PCR, and TCRdb kept only the in-frame ones, dropping some. This sample has 81,000 or so clones, with over 75% found just once. The chain has TRBV6-6 and TRBJ1-5, with TRBD1 matching 7 bases. Specimen: CD4+ T cells from blood (PBMCs), collected 24 months after the transplant. The source is a human patient who received a combined kidney and bone marrow transplant. T cells may partly derive from the graft donor. CDR3 loop: CASLGQPGLGNQPQHF. The CDR3 DNA reads as TGTGCCAGCTTGGGACAGCCAGGGCTCGGCAATCAGCCCCAGCATTTT.